One sample yielded the 27 T cell receptor beta chains listed below, sequenced in a study of shared clonotypes between healthy human individuals. Profiled with immunoSEQ multiplex PCR; TCRdb holds only in-frame clones, not every one. The sample has roughly 700,000 clones; around 72% are singletons. Sequences were obtained from memory CD4+ T cells sorted from blood. The sample's subset: CD45RA-negative fraction. The receptors derive from a woman in her 30s in good health.

This clone has a handful of counts. The chain recombines TRBV29-1 with TRBJ2-1, with a tentative D call TRBD1 (5 bases). The CDR3 sequence is 15 residues long. From germline, CDR1 is SQVTM and CDR2 ANQGSEA. The germline V and J ends were trimmed by 6 bases and 2 bases, with 17 bases remaining between them. The CDR3 sequence: CSVQRGSTPYNEQFF. In DNA, the CDR3 is TGCAGCGTCCAAAGGGGCAGTACCCCCTACAATGAGCAGTTCTTC.

The V call is TRBV6-5, the J call TRBJ1-5; D may be TRBD1 (6 bases). Germline V gene sequence: CDR1 MNHEY, CDR2 SVGAGI. V was cut by 6 bases and J by 6 bases, with 12 bases left in between. This CDR3 comprises 13 residues. In DNA, the CDR3 is TGTGCCAGCAGACTCAGGGGTGGTCAGCCCCAGCATTTT. It specifies CASRLRGGQPQHF.

V is TRBV11-3 and J is TRBJ2-5; TRBD2 aligns across 8 bases. V shed 5 bases, J shed 5 bases, and the junction held 7 bases outside the gene matches. In germline, CDR1 is SGHNT, CDR2 YENEEA. This CDR3 comprises 14 residues. CDR3 residues: CASSMTRGVETQYF. The CDR3 nucleotides read TGTGCCAGCAGCATGACGCGGGGGGTGGAGACCCAGTACTTC.

J is TRBJ1-2 and V is TRBV7-2, with TRBD1 identical over 11 bases. Germline V gives CDR1 SGHTA, CDR2 FQGNSA. V trimming: 4 bases; J trimming: 2 bases; junction bases outside the gene matches: 6. The CDR3 runs 16 residues. Here the CDR3 reads CASSSGQGVPNYGYTF. The CDR3 bases are TGTGCCAGCAGCTCGGGACAGGGGGTCCCGAACTATGGCTACACCTTC.

The genes are TRBV5-1 and TRBJ1-6; D is unclear. The V end was cut by 2 bases, the J end by 10 bases, with 16 bases between. This CDR3 comprises 15 residues. CDR1 and CDR2 from the germline V gene are SGHRS and YFSETQ. This CDR3 is CASSFVTGSGSPLHF. The CDR3 DNA reads as TGCGCCAGCAGCTTTGTTACCGGGTCAGGATCACCCCTCCACTTT.

This clone has only a few counts. The chain is built from TRBV19 and TRBJ2-1; maybe TRBD2 (6 bases). The CDR3 runs to 15 residues. Germline assignment: CDR1 LNHDA and CDR2 SQIVND (reference sequence). Trimming stripped 4 bases from V and 4 bases from J, with 14 bases between. The CDR3 here is CASSSSGGPYNEQFF. The DNA for the CDR3 is TGTGCCAGTAGTAGTAGCGGAGGACCTTACAATGAGCAGTTCTTC. Looking up the rest from reference TRBV19 and TRBJ2-1 gives the full variable domain: DGGITQSPKYLFRKEGQNVTLSCEQNLNHDAMYWYRQDPGQGLRLIYYSQIVNDFQKGDIAEGYSVSREKKESFPLTVTSAQKNPTAFYLCASSSSGGPYNEQFFGPGTRLTVL.

The chain combines TRBV29-1 with TRBJ1-1, with D uncertain. Trimming removed 6 bases at V and 10 bases at J, with 21 bases between. Germline CDR1 SQVTM, CDR2 ANQGSEA. This CDR3 spans 13 amino acids. CDR3 DNA sequence: TGCAGCGTGGGTACGGACGCTGCGGGAGGAGCTTTCTTT. Translation: CSVGTDAAGGAFF.

Written as DNA, the CDR3 is TGTGCCAGCAGTTTATTGAGTGACAGTTTGAACACTGAAGCTTTCTTT. The encoded protein is CASSLLSDSLNTEAFF. The rearrangement joins TRBV28 to TRBJ1-1; TRBD1 is a possible D gene (5 bases). CDR1 and CDR2 (germline): MDHEN, SYDVKM. CDR3 length: 16 residues. Trimming took 1 base from V and 0 from J, leaving 12 bases between them.

The V call is TRBV19, the J call TRBJ1-6; possible D gene TRBD1, 6 bases. Germline-derived CDR1 and CDR2 are LNHDA and SQIVND (reference sequence). CDR3 length equals 13 residues. Trimming pared 10 bases from V and 7 bases from J, leaving 14 bases between. The chain's CDR3 is CAIGRDKNSPLHF. Here the CDR3 DNA reads TGTGCCATCGGAAGGGACAAAAATTCACCCCTCCACTTT.

This chain joins TRBV7-9 and TRBJ2-7; 16 nucleotides line up with TRBD2. CDR1 SEHNR and CDR2 FQNEAQ come from the germline V gene (reference sequence). V dropped 6 bases and J dropped 4; count of bases not matched to a gene: 6. The CDR3 extends over 16 amino acids. CDR3 residues: CASRPGLAGGYYEQYF. In DNA form, the CDR3 reads TGTGCCAGCAGGCCGGGACTAGCGGGAGGGTATTACGAGCAGTACTTC.

The genes are TRBV7-9 and TRBJ1-1; tentatively, D is TRBD1 (5 bases). Germline V gene sequence: CDR1 SEHNR, CDR2 FQNEAQ (reference sequence). The CDR3 covers 16 residues. Trimming shortened V by 5 bases and J by 0 bases, and 16 bases separated the two germline ends. The CDR3 nucleotides are TGTGCCAGCAGCATACCGAGACAGACTATGAACACTGAAGCTTTCTTT. Protein: CASSIPRQTMNTEAFF.

This chain joins TRBV28 and TRBJ2-1; maybe TRBD1 (5 bases). In germline, CDR1 is MDHEN, CDR2 SYDVKM. Trimming pared 6 bases from V and 0 bases from J, leaving 9 bases between. CDR3 length: 14 residues. The CDR3 region has the DNA TGTGCCAGCAGACAGGAGAGCTCCTACAATGAGCAGTTCTTC. It yields the protein CASRQESSYNEQFF.

The V call is TRBV9, the J call TRBJ1-4, with 9 positions matching TRBD1. The CDR3 is 15 amino acids. V shed 3 bases, J shed 4 bases, and the junction held 4 bases outside the gene matches. Germline-derived CDR1 and CDR2 are SGDLS and YYNGEE. CDR3 residues: CASSEQGAVNEKLFF. DNA of the CDR3: TGTGCCAGCAGCGAACAGGGGGCAGTTAATGAAAAACTGTTTTTT.

Worth noting for this clone: Germline is not matched at one junction end, which may reflect a read error. The genes are TRBV2 and TRBJ2-1; D tentatively fits TRBD1 or TRBD2 (6 bases each). Germline CDR1 SNHLY, CDR2 FYNNEI. The CDR3 has 13 amino acids. The CDR3 nucleotides read TGTGCCAGCAGTGAATCCGGGCCTCATGGGGGGCTCTTC. Encoded protein: CASSESGPHGGLF.

As to this clone: Within the sample, other DNA sequences also encode this same CDR3. The chain carries TRBV28 and TRBJ1-1; 11 bases match TRBD1. The length of the CDR3 is 15 residues. The junction had 8 bases not matched to a gene; V was cut back by 6 bases and J by 5 bases. Germline values: CDR1 MDHEN, CDR2 SYDVKM. CDR3 region: CASSPGQGARTEAFF. CDR3 nucleotide sequence: TGTGCCAGCAGCCCCGGACAGGGGGCGCGGACTGAAGCTTTCTTT. Drawing the rest from reference TRBV28 and TRBJ1-1, the complete variable domain is DVKVTQSSRYLVKRTGEKVFLECVQDMDHENMFWYRQDPGLGLRLIYFSYDVKMKEKGDIPEGYSVSREKKERFSLILESASTNQTSMYLCASSPGQGARTEAFFGQGTRLTVV.

The rearrangement links TRBV2 to TRBJ2-1; D remains ambiguous. The CDR3 totals 17 residues. Germline lookup yields CDR1 SNHLY and CDR2 FYNNEI. With 1 base removed from V and 4 bases from J, the gap between germline ends came to 17 bases. CDR3 coding DNA: TGTGCCAGCAGTGAAGGAGGATTATGGTTCTTATACAATGAGCAGTTCTTC. Translating gives CASSEGGLWFLYNEQFF.

This chain links TRBV6-5 with TRBJ1-2, with D possibly being TRBD1 (5 bases). The V end was cut by 4 bases, the J end by 3 bases, with 12 bases between. This CDR3 is built from 14 residues. Germline CDR1 is MNHEY and CDR2 is SVGAGI. CDR3: CASSFDSSYYGYTF. The CDR3 DNA is TGTGCCAGCAGTTTCGACAGCTCTTACTATGGCTACACCTTC.

The table lists this clone with a count of one. V and J are TRBV6-1 and TRBJ1-1, with unresolved D. The germline V and J ends were trimmed by 6 bases and 7 bases, with 12 bases remaining between them. The CDR3 covers 12 residues. The V gene's germline CDR1 is MNHNS and CDR2 SASEGT. The CDR3 bases are TGTGCCAGCAGACCCCGCGGAGATGAAGCTTTCTTT. Residues: CASRPRGDEAFF.

A single count supports this clone. The chain joins TRBV5-1 to TRBJ2-5; 14 bases map to TRBD2. CDR1 SGHRS and CDR2 YFSETQ come from the germline V gene. This CDR3 has 19 amino acids. Germline trimming cut 3 bases from V and 5 bases from J; bases unmatched to any gene: 15. This CDR3 is CASSYRPGTSGSVGETQYF. The CDR3 DNA is TGCGCCAGCAGCTACAGACCCGGGACTAGCGGGAGCGTCGGGGAGACCCAGTACTTC. Full variable domain (missing parts from reference TRBV5-1 and TRBJ2-5): KAGVTQTPRYLIKTRGQQVTLSCSPISGHRSVSWYQQTPGQGLQFLFEYFSETQRNKGNFPGRFSGRQFSNSRSEMNVSTLELGDSALYLCASSYRPGTSGSVGETQYFGPGTRLLVL.

The chain uses TRBV6-5 and TRBJ2-7; tentatively, D is TRBD1 (5 bases). The CDR3 runs to 14 residues. V was cut by 5 bases and J by 0 bases, with 11 bases left in between. CDR1 MNHEY and CDR2 SVGAGI come from the germline V gene. The CDR3 loop is CASSRTLPSYEQYF. The DNA for the CDR3 is TGTGCCAGCAGTCGGACATTACCCTCCTACGAGCAGTACTTC.

This clone was seen just once. The chain has TRBV7-9 and TRBJ2-3; no reliable D call. The germline V and J ends were trimmed by 5 bases and 2 bases, with 8 bases remaining between them. CDR1 and CDR2 from the germline V gene are SEHNR and FQNEAQ (reference sequence). The CDR3 spans 13 residues. CDR3 sequence: CASSQQTTDTQYF. The CDR3 region has the DNA TGTGCCAGCAGCCAACAAACCACAGATACGCAGTATTTT. Looking up the rest from reference TRBV7-9 and TRBJ2-3 gives the full variable domain: DTGVSQNPRHKITKRGQNVTFRCDPISEHNRLYWYRQTLGQGPEFLTYFQNEAQLEKSRLLSDRFSAERPKGSFSTLEIQRTEQGDSAMYLCASSQQTTDTQYFGPGTRLTVL.

This chain links TRBV6-5 with TRBJ1-1; TRBD1 agrees at 7 bases. The CDR3 runs 11 residues. Trimming cost V 6 bases and J 8 bases; bases outside gene matches: 3. Per germline, CDR1 MNHEY and CDR2 SVGAGI. CDR3 region: CASSQTGEAFF. The CDR3, as DNA: TGTGCCAGCAGCCAGACAGGGGAAGCTTTCTTT.

V is TRBV9 and J is TRBJ2-7, with TRBD2 identical over 8 bases. Germline loops: CDR1 SGDLS, CDR2 YYNGEE. The CDR3 has 13 amino acids. Germline trimming cut 2 bases from V and 4 bases from J; bases unmatched to any gene: 2. CDR3 sequence: CASSVSGSYEQYF. In nucleotides, the CDR3 is TGTGCCAGCAGCGTCAGCGGGAGTTACGAGCAGTACTTC.

Concerning this clone itself: A much larger clone lies one base from this, so it may be a read error. The chain combines TRBV10-3 with TRBJ2-7, with D maybe TRBD2 (5 bases). The CDR3 is 18 residues long. The germline CDR1 and CDR2 sequences are ENHRY and SYGVKD. V lost 0 bases, J lost 0 bases, and 18 bases lay in between. The CDR3 sequence is CAISESTIRRSSSYEQYF. CDR3 sequence (DNA): TGTGCCATCAGTGAGTCGACAATTCGGAGGTCTAGCTCCTACGAGCAGTACTTC.

V is TRBV10-2 and J is TRBJ2-7; possibly TRBD1 for D (5 bases). This CDR3 contains 14 residues. Germline V CDR1 and CDR2: WSHSY, SAAADI. V was trimmed by 3 bases and J by 3 bases, leaving 12 bases between them. The CDR3 DNA sequence: TGCGCCAGCAGTGACGAGCAGGGTAGCTACGAGCAGTACTTC. Encoded protein: CASSDEQGSYEQYF.

This clone was observed many times. The same CDR3 also results from other DNA sequences found in this sample. The chain couples TRBV14 to TRBJ2-1; D remains ambiguous. The CDR3 length is 12 residues. CDR1 and CDR2 (germline): SGHDN, FVKESK. Trimming left V 1 base short and J 12 bases short, with 10 bases between. Written as DNA, the CDR3 is TGTGCCAGCAGCCAAGTCTTTTGGGGGCAGTTCTTC. This gives the protein CASSQVFWGQFF.

The chain is built from TRBV5-5 and TRBJ1-4, with a weak D call TRBD1 (6 bases). CDR1 and CDR2 from the germline V gene are SGHKS and YYEKEE (reference sequence). This CDR3 is 14 amino acids long. The V end lost 1 base, the J end lost 8 bases, and 12 bases lay between the germline ends. CDR3 in amino acids: CASSLYSQGEKLFF. In nucleotides, the CDR3 is TGTGCCAGCAGCTTGTATAGCCAGGGGGAAAAACTGTTTTTT.